These 5 T cell receptor beta chains originate from one sample sequenced in a study of T cell changes during pregnancy in multiple sclerosis. Sequenced by immunoSEQ multiplex PCR; TCRdb stores in-frame clones only, minus some. The data show around 34,000 clones, with around nine tenths seen just once and about 10% held by the top ten. Sequenced material: CD8+ T cells from peripheral blood mononuclear cells, taken before pregnancy. These receptors all come from a female donor with multiple sclerosis, enrolled in a pregnancy study.

The chain links TRBV29-1 to TRBJ1-1, with TRBD1 matching 9 bases. Germline V gene lookup returns CDR1 SQVTM and CDR2 ANQGSEA. Trimming cost V 4 bases and J 8 bases; bases outside gene matches: 2. This CDR3 is built from 11 residues. For the CDR3, the DNA is TGCAGCGTTGTACAGGGGGCCGAAGCTTTCTTT. Translating it yields CSVVQGAEAFF.

This rearrangement joins TRBV27 to TRBJ1-4, with 9 bases matching TRBD1. This CDR3 is 12 amino acids long. Trimming cost V 4 bases and J 12 bases; bases outside gene matches: 3. Germline V gene lookup returns CDR1 MNHEY and CDR2 SMNVEV (reference sequence). CDR3 sequence reads: CASSSQGAELFF. The CDR3 nucleotides are TGTGCCAGCAGTTCACAGGGGGCTGAACTGTTTTTT.

This chain joins TRBV4-3 and TRBJ1-1; possible D gene TRBD1, 6 bases. The V end was cut by 2 bases, the J end by 0 bases, with 16 bases between. CDR1 and CDR2 from the germline V gene are LGHNA and YSLEER. The CDR3 length is 17 residues. CDR3 sequence: CASSQRLGQTMNTEAFF. The CDR3 DNA follows: TGCGCCAGCAGCCAAAGGTTAGGACAGACGATGAACACTGAAGCTTTCTTT.

The V call is TRBV5-6, the J call TRBJ2-3, with D perhaps TRBD2 (6 bases). Germline assignment: CDR1 SGHDT and CDR2 YYEEEE. Trimming took 4 bases from V and 0 from J, leaving 21 bases between them. The CDR3 covers 18 residues. This chain's CDR3 is CASSGLGHGLSSTDTQYF. CDR3 coding DNA: TGTGCCAGCAGCGGGCTCGGACATGGACTATCTAGCACAGATACGCAGTATTTT.

V gene TRBV28 combines with J gene TRBJ1-2, with TRBD1 as a possible D gene (6 bases). V was clipped by 5 bases and J by 1 base, with 20 bases between them. Germline assignment: CDR1 MDHEN and CDR2 SYDVKM. The CDR3 length is 17 residues. The CDR3 DNA reads as TGTGCCAGCAGTCCCCTCCAAGGGGGGGCGTATAACTATGGCTACACCTTC. Its protein is CASSPLQGGAYNYGYTF.